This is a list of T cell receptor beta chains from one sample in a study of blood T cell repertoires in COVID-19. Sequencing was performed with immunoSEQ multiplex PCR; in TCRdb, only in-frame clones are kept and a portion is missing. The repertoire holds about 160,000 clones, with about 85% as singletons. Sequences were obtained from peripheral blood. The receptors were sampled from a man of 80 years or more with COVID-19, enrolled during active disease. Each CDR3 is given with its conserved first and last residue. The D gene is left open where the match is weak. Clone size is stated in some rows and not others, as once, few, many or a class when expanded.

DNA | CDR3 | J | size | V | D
TGTGCCAGCAGCTTAACCGCGGGTGGCGAGCAGTACTTC | CASSLTAGGEQYF | TRBJ2-7 | NA | TRBV7-3 | NA
TGTGCCAGCAGGGTGGACAGGACGTCGAACACTGAAGCTTTCTTT | CASRVDRTSNTEAFF | TRBJ1-1 | once | TRBV2 | TRBD1
TGTGCCAGCTCACCACCGACAGCCTACGAGCAGTACTTC | CASSPPTAYEQYF | TRBJ2-7 | NA | TRBV18 | NA
TGTGCCAGCAGCTCTAGACCCGGACAGGGGGCGCGTGGCTACACCTTC | CASSSRPGQGARGYTF | TRBJ1-2 | NA | TRBV2 | TRBD1
TGTGCCAGCAGCTTAGTCGACAGAAATCAGCCCCAGCATTTT | CASSLVDRNQPQHF | TRBJ1-5 | NA | TRBV7-2 | NA
TGTGCCACCTCTAGAGCTTACGAGCAGTACTTC | CATSRAYEQYF | TRBJ2-7 | NA | TRBV19 | NA
TGTGCCAGCTCACCACCGGGGGGGATAGAGCAGCCCCAGCATTTT | CASSPPGGIEQPQHF | TRBJ1-5 | few | TRBV18 | NA
TGCGCCAGCAGCCAAAATACCCCGGGACTATCCTATAATTCACCCCTCCACTTT | CASSQNTPGLSYNSPLHF | TRBJ1-6 | NA | TRBV4-3 | NA
TGCGCCAGCAGCCAAGCCTACTCTAGCACAGATACGCAGTATTTT | CASSQAYSSTDTQYF | TRBJ2-3 | NA | TRBV4-3 | NA
TGTGCCAGCAGCCTACCGGGGGTGAGACGAGAAAAACTGTTTTTT | CASSLPGVRREKLFF | TRBJ1-4 | NA | TRBV28 | NA
TGTGCCAGCTCACCTGGTCGAGGTTCCAATGAAAAACTGTTTTTT | CASSPGRGSNEKLFF | TRBJ1-4 | once | TRBV18 | NA
TGTGCCAGCAGTTACTCGAGTCGACTCGCCTACGAGCAGTACTTC | CASSYSSRLAYEQYF | TRBJ2-7 | NA | TRBV6-5 | NA